These T cell receptor beta chains were read from a single sample in a study of blood T cell repertoires in COVID-19. The protocol was immunoSEQ multiplex PCR, while the TCRdb copy is restricted to in-frame clones and leaves out a portion. The data show roughly 430,000 clones, about 88% seen once. The specimen was PBMCs or T cells enriched from blood (not recorded which). Source of these receptors: a woman younger than 35 who had been exposed to COVID-19. Each CDR3 is given with its conserved first and last residue. Fields, in order: CDR3 protein, V gene, J gene.

CDR3 protein: CASSKSGWSAKNIQYF
V gene: TRBV14
J gene: TRBJ2-4

CDR3 protein: CASSLPDRGEKLFF
V gene: TRBV5-1
J gene: TRBJ1-4

CDR3 protein: CASSFSGLKWTFF
V gene: TRBV28
J gene: TRBJ1-1

CDR3 protein: CASSSRKREDYNEQFF
V gene: TRBV18
J gene: TRBJ2-1

CDR3 protein: CASSIAGSEKLFF
V gene: TRBV19
J gene: TRBJ1-4

CDR3 protein: CASSQEGGPYEQYF
V gene: TRBV3-1/TRBV3-2
J gene: TRBJ2-7

CDR3 protein: CASSPAGQRQNYGYTF
V gene: TRBV28
J gene: TRBJ1-2

CDR3 protein: CSVGGGREVENYGYTF
V gene: TRBV29-1
J gene: TRBJ1-2

CDR3 protein: CASSEGPGELFF
V gene: TRBV2
J gene: TRBJ2-2

CDR3 protein: CASRGRDSPLHF
V gene: TRBV12-3/TRBV12-4
J gene: TRBJ1-6

CDR3 protein: CASSESGLAGPEQFF
V gene: TRBV2
J gene: TRBJ2-1

CDR3 protein: CASSSHSGVGSYEQYF
V gene: TRBV28
J gene: TRBJ2-7

CDR3 protein: CASRKQGLQPQHF
V gene: TRBV28
J gene: TRBJ1-5

CDR3 protein: CASSPDIYNQPQHF
V gene: TRBV7-9
J gene: TRBJ1-5

CDR3 protein: CASSLSGRATNEQFF
V gene: TRBV13
J gene: TRBJ2-1

CDR3 protein: CASSASGTGSNEQFF
V gene: TRBV7-9
J gene: TRBJ2-1

CDR3 protein: CASSPTSGQGPNTEAFF
V gene: TRBV18
J gene: TRBJ1-1

CDR3 protein: CSAAGQGLYGYTF
V gene: TRBV29-1
J gene: TRBJ1-2

CDR3 protein: CASRDRADYGYTF
V gene: TRBV6-6
J gene: TRBJ1-2

CDR3 protein: CASSLSPSPGTEAFF
V gene: TRBV5-5
J gene: TRBJ1-1

CDR3 protein: CASSGRGAEGTQYF
V gene: TRBV9
J gene: TRBJ2-3

CDR3 protein: CASQPDRGSAEQYF
V gene: TRBV4-2
J gene: TRBJ2-7

CDR3 protein: CASSVQGNEQFF
V gene: TRBV9
J gene: TRBJ2-1

CDR3 protein: CASSLQRGLQETQYF
V gene: TRBV7-2
J gene: TRBJ2-5

CDR3 protein: CASSSGGDRGLSYGYTF
V gene: TRBV9
J gene: TRBJ1-2

CDR3 protein: CASTFSGTGELFF
V gene: TRBV19
J gene: TRBJ2-2

CDR3 protein: CASIPLASSDTQYF
V gene: TRBV7-2
J gene: TRBJ2-3

CDR3 protein: CASSVTPSGPVGSQSDYGYTF
V gene: TRBV2
J gene: TRBJ1-2

CDR3 protein: CASSSGQPIYEQYF
V gene: TRBV19
J gene: TRBJ2-7

CDR3 protein: CAWSVMSSYNEQFF
V gene: TRBV30
J gene: TRBJ2-1

CDR3 protein: CASSQQQSRNSPLHF
V gene: TRBV5-6
J gene: TRBJ1-6

CDR3 protein: CATSDTGTSGQETQYF
V gene: TRBV24-1
J gene: TRBJ2-5

CDR3 protein: CASSIETLNNSPLHF
V gene: TRBV19
J gene: TRBJ1-6

CDR3 protein: CASLSGGAPDTQYF
V gene: TRBV28
J gene: TRBJ2-3

CDR3 protein: CSGQGATDTQYF
V gene: TRBV29-1
J gene: TRBJ2-3

CDR3 protein: CASSFSAGGPDTQYF
V gene: TRBV5-1
J gene: TRBJ2-3

CDR3 protein: CASQQGARRAIYF
V gene: TRBV2
J gene: TRBJ1-3

CDR3 protein: CASSLLAGDNTGELFF
V gene: TRBV7-7
J gene: TRBJ2-2

CDR3 protein: CASSFTGSYEQYF
V gene: TRBV14
J gene: TRBJ2-7

CDR3 protein: CASSHLRQGPYEQYF
V gene: TRBV6-5
J gene: TRBJ2-7

CDR3 protein: CASSRTLTGYEQYF
V gene: TRBV6-5
J gene: TRBJ2-7

CDR3 protein: CASSAPGTGGYNYGYTF
V gene: TRBV28
J gene: TRBJ1-2

CDR3 protein: CASSQSKGQGDHGYTF
V gene: TRBV16
J gene: TRBJ1-2

CDR3 protein: CASSFEPLAWGYTF
V gene: TRBV5-1
J gene: TRBJ1-2

CDR3 protein: CASSFPAGVSYEQYF
V gene: TRBV5-6
J gene: TRBJ2-7

CDR3 protein: CASSQDRSGFEAFF
V gene: TRBV4-3
J gene: TRBJ1-1

CDR3 protein: CASSSFVAKNIQYF
V gene: TRBV7-2
J gene: TRBJ2-4

CDR3 protein: CASSLGGGNEQFF
V gene: TRBV7-6
J gene: TRBJ2-1

CDR3 protein: CASSLNRGLSGELFF
V gene: TRBV7-8
J gene: TRBJ2-2

CDR3 protein: CASSLAGRASGGGEQFF
V gene: TRBV7-6
J gene: TRBJ2-1

CDR3 protein: CAWSPGSNQPQHF
V gene: TRBV30
J gene: TRBJ1-5

CDR3 protein: CASTAPGLENYEQYF
V gene: TRBV28
J gene: TRBJ2-7

CDR3 protein: CASSPANPGNTIYF
V gene: TRBV18
J gene: TRBJ1-3

CDR3 protein: CASSFVTGNSGAKNIQYF
V gene: TRBV28
J gene: TRBJ2-4

CDR3 protein: CASTGGGQYGYTF
V gene: TRBV9
J gene: TRBJ1-2

CDR3 protein: CASSYSAVQYF
V gene: TRBV6-5
J gene: TRBJ2-7

CDR3 protein: CASRLGRLAGENNEQFF
V gene: TRBV12-2
J gene: TRBJ2-1

CDR3 protein: CASRGGRAYEQYF
V gene: TRBV2
J gene: TRBJ2-7